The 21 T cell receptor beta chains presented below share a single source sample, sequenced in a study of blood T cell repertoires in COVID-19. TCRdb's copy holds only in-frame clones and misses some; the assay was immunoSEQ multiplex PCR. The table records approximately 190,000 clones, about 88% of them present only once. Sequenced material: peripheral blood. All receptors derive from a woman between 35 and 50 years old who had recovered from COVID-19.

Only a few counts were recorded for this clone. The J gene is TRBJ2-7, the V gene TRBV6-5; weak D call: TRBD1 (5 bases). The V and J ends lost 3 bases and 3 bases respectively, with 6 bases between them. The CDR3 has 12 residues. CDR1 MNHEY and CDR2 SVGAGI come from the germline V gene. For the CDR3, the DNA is TGTGCCAGCAGTTATCAGGGCTACGAGCAGTACTTC. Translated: CASSYQGYEQYF.

The CDR3 sequence is CASSPGGGTTEAFF. CDR3 DNA: TGTGCCAGCAGCCCCGGGGGGGGGACTACTGAAGCTTTCTTT. The chain uses TRBV3-1 (or the pseudogene TRBV3-2) and TRBJ1-1; possibly TRBD1 for D (5 bases). The CDR3 runs 14 residues. Germline V lookup: CDR1 LGHDT, CDR2 YNNKEL (reference sequence). V was clipped by 4 bases and J by 5 bases, with 14 bases between them.

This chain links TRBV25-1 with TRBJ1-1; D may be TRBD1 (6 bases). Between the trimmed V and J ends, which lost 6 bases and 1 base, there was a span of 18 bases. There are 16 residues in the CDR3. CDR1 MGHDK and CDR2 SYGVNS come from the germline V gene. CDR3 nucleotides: TGTGCCAGCAGCTCCCCGTGGGGGCAGGGGAACACTGAAGCTTTCTTT. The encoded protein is CASSSPWGQGNTEAFF.

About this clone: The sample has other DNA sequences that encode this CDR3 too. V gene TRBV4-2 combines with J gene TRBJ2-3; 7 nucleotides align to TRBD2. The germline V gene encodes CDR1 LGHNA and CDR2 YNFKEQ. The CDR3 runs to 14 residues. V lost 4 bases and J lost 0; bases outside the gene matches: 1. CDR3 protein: CASSPGGSTDTQYF. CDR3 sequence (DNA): TGTGCCAGCAGCCCCGGGGGGAGCACAGATACGCAGTATTTT.

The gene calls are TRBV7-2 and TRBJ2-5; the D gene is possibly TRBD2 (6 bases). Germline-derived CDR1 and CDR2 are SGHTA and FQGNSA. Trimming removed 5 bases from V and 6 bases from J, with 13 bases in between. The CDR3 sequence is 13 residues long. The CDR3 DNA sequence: TGTGCCAGCAGCCCCCCGGCGGGGCAGACCCAGTACTTC. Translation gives CASSPPAGQTQYF.

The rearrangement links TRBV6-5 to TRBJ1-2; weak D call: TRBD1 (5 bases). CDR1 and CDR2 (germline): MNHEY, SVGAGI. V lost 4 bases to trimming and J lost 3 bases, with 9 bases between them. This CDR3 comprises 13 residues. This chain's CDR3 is CASSWRGDYGYTF. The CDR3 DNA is TGTGCCAGCAGTTGGAGGGGCGACTATGGCTACACCTTC.

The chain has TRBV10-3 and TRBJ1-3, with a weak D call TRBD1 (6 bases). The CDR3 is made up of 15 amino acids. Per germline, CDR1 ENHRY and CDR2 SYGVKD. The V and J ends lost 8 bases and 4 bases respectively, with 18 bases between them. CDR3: CAIGPPQGIGNTIYF. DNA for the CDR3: TGTGCCATCGGTCCCCCTCAGGGGATAGGAAACACCATATATTTT.

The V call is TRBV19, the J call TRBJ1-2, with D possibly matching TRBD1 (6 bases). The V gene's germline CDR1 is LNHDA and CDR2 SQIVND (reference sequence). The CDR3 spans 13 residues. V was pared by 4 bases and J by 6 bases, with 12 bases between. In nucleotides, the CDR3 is TGTGCCAGTAGTAAACAGGGAATGGATGGCTACACCTTC. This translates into CASSKQGMDGYTF.

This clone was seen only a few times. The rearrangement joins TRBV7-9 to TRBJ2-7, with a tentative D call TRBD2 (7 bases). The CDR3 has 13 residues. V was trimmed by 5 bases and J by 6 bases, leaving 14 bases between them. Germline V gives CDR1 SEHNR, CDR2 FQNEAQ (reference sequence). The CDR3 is CASSLRGAGEQYF. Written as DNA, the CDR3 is TGTGCCAGCAGCCTACGGGGGGCGGGCGAGCAGTACTTC.

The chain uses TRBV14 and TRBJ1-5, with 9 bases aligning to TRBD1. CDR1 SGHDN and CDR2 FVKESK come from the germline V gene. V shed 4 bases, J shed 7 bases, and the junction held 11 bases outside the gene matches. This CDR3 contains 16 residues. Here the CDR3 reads CASSLPGTGLEQPQHF. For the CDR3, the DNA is TGTGCCAGCAGCCTACCCGGGACAGGGCTGGAACAGCCCCAGCATTTT.

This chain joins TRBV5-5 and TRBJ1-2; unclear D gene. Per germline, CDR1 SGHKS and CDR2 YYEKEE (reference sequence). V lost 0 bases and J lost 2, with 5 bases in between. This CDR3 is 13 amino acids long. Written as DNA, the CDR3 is TGTGCCAGCAGCTTGGAGAGAAACTATGGCTACACCTTC. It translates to CASSLERNYGYTF.

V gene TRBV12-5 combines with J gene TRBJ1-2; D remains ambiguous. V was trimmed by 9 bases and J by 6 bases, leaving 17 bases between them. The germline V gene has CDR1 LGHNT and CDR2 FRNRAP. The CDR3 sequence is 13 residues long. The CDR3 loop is CASALSHQHGYTF. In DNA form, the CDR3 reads TGTGCTAGCGCGCTATCCCATCAACATGGCTACACCTTC.

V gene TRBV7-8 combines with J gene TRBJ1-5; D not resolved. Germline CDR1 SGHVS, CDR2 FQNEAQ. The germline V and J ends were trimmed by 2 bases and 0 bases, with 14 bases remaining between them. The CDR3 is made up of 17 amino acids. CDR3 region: CASSLYSTSSSNQPQHF. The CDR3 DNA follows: TGTGCCAGCAGCTTATATTCGACATCCTCTAGCAATCAGCCCCAGCATTTT.

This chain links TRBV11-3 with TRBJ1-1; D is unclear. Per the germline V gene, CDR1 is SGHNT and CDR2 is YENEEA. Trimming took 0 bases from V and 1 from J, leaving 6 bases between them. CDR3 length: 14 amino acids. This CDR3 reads CASSLDSGNTEAFF. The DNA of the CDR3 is TGTGCCAGCAGCTTAGATAGCGGGAACACTGAAGCTTTCTTT.

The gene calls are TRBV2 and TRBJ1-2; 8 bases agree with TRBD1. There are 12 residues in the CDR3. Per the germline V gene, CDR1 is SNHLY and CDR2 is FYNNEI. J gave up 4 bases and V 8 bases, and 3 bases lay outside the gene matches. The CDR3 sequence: CASRDRGYGYTF. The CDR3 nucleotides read TGTGCCAGCCGCGACAGGGGCTATGGCTACACCTTC. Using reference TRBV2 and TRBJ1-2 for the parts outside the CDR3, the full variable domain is EPEVTQTPSHQVTQMGQEVILRCVPISNHLYFYWYRQILGQKVEFLVSFYNNEISEKSEIFDDQFSVERPDGSNFTLKIRSTKLEDSAMYFCASRDRGYGYTFGSGTRLTVV.

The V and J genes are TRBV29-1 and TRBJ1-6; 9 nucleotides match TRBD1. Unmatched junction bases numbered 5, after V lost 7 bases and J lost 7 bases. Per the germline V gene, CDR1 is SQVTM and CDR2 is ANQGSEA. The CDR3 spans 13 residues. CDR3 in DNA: TGCAGCGCCTGGACAGGGGACAATTCACCCCTCCACTTT. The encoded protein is CSAWTGDNSPLHF. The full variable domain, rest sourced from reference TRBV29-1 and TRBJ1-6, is SAVISQKPSRDICQRGTSLTIQCQVDSQVTMMFWYRQQPGQSLTLIATANQGSEATYESGFVIDKFPISRPNLTFSTLTVSNMSPEDSSIYLCSAWTGDNSPLHFGNGTRLTVT.

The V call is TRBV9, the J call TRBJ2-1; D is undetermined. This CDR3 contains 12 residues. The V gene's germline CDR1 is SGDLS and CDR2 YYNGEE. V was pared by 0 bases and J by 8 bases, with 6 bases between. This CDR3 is CASSVGGHEQFF. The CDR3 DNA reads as TGTGCCAGCAGCGTAGGCGGCCATGAGCAGTTCTTC. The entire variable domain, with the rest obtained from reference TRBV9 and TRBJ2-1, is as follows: DSGVTQTPKHLITATGQRVTLRCSPRSGDLSVYWYQQSLDQGLQFLIQYYNGEERAKGNILERFSAQQFPDLHSELNLSSLELGDSALYFCASSVGGHEQFFGPGTRLTVL.

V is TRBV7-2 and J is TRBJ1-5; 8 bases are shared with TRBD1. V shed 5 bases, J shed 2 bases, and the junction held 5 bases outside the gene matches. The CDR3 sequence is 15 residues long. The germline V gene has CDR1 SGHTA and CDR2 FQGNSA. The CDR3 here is CASSTGQGGNQPQHF. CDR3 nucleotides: TGTGCCAGCAGCACCGGACAGGGTGGCAATCAGCCCCAGCATTTT.

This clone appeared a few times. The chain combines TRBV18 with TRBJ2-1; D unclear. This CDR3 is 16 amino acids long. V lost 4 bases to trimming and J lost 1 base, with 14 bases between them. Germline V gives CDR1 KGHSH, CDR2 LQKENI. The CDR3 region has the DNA TGTGCCAGCTCACTCCCCGCGCAGGCATCCTACAATGAGCAGTTCTTC. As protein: CASSLPAQASYNEQFF.

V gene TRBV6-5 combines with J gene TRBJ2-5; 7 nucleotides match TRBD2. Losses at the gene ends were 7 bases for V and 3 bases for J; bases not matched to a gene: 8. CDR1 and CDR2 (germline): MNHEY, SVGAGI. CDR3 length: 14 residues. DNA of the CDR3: TGTGCCAGCACCCCCAGGAGCGGGAAAGAGACCCAGTACTTC. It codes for CASTPRSGKETQYF.

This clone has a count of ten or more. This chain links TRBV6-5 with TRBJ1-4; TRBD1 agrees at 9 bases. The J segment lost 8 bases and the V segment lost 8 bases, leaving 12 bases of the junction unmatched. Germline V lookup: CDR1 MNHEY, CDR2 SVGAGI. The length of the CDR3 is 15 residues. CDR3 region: CASSSRGQGGEKLFF. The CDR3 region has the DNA TGTGCCAGCTCCTCAAGGGGACAGGGTGGAGAAAAACTGTTTTTT.